The 30 T cell receptor beta chains below all came from one sample that was sequenced in a study of shared clonotypes between healthy human individuals. Sequencing was performed with immunoSEQ multiplex PCR; in TCRdb, only in-frame clones are kept and a portion is missing. Among approximately 530,000 clones listed, less than 96% were seen once. The sequencing sample was made of naive CD4+ T cells sorted from blood. Documented subset: CD45RA+ positively selected. These TCRs come from a woman in her twenties or thirties in good health.

The CDR3: CASSAGTILYEQYF. For the CDR3, the DNA is TGTGCCAGCTCAGCTGGGACAATCCTCTACGAGCAGTACTTC. This chain uses TRBV18 with TRBJ2-7; tentative D call: TRBD1 (6 bases). Germline V gene sequence: CDR1 KGHSH, CDR2 LQKENI. V gave up 5 bases and J gave up 3 bases, with 14 bases separating them. This CDR3 comprises 14 residues.

CDR3: CASSLRQGGPVEQYF. In nucleotides, the CDR3 is TGTGCCAGCAGTTTACGACAGGGCGGACCTGTCGAGCAGTACTTC. This chain uses TRBV28 with TRBJ2-7; 7 positions agree with TRBD1. The CDR3 totals 15 residues. V lost 2 bases, J lost 6 bases, and 10 bases stayed unmatched. CDR1 MDHEN and CDR2 SYDVKM come from the germline V gene.

The chain has TRBV7-3 and TRBJ1-1; the D gene is possibly TRBD1 (5 bases). The CDR3 spans 14 residues. CDR1 SGHTA and CDR2 FQGTGA come from the germline V gene. The V and J ends lost 2 bases and 4 bases respectively, with 11 bases between them. The CDR3 region has the DNA TGTGCCAGCAGCTTAGGGGACCCTGCCACTGAAGCTTTCTTT. This sequence encodes CASSLGDPATEAFF. Together with reference TRBV7-3 and TRBJ1-1, the CDR3 gives the full variable domain: GAGVSQTPSNKVTEKGKYVELRCDPISGHTALYWYRQSLGQGPEFLIYFQGTGAADDSGLPNDRFFAVRPEGSVSTLKIQRTERGDSAVYLCASSLGDPATEAFFGQGTRLTVV.

A remark on this clone: Distinct nucleotide sequences in the sample also encode this CDR3. The rearrangement uses TRBV10-3 and TRBJ2-5; the D is unclear. Germline V CDR1 and CDR2: ENHRY, SYGVKD. This CDR3 contains 12 residues. V was pared by 0 bases and J by 3 bases, with 2 bases between. The CDR3 region is CAISESEETQYF. The CDR3 DNA reads as TGTGCCATCAGTGAGTCAGAAGAGACCCAGTACTTC.

This clone was counted once. The rearrangement links TRBV4-2 to TRBJ1-2, with a tentative D call TRBD1 (5 bases). Germline V gene sequence: CDR1 LGHNA, CDR2 YNFKEQ. CDR3 length: 14 residues. Trimming left V 5 bases short and J 4 bases short, with 14 bases between. Here the CDR3 DNA reads TGTGCCAGCAGCTTGACAGCCTCTTCCTATGGCTACACCTTC. This encodes CASSLTASSYGYTF.

The J gene is TRBJ2-7, the V gene TRBV18, with 8 nucleotides matching TRBD1. The trim removed 1 base at V and 4 bases at J, leaving 21 bases unmatched. The CDR3 spans 20 residues. Germline loops: CDR1 KGHSH, CDR2 LQKENI. CDR3: CASSPRLLGQGRGGDYEQYF. The CDR3 bases are TGTGCCAGCTCACCACGGCTACTCGGACAGGGAAGGGGCGGAGATTACGAGCAGTACTTC.

The chain is built from TRBV25-1 and TRBJ2-2, with D tentatively TRBD2 (5 bases). The germline V and J ends were trimmed by 1 base and 6 bases, with 18 bases remaining between them. Germline lookup yields CDR1 MGHDK and CDR2 SYGVNS. CDR3 length: 17 amino acids. The CDR3 bases are TGTGCCAGCAGTGAATCCGCGGGTTGGAGCATTGCCGGGGAGCTGTTTTTT. It translates to CASSESAGWSIAGELFF.

The chain has TRBV13 and TRBJ1-3, with unresolved D. Germline-derived CDR1 and CDR2 are PRHDT and FYEKMQ (reference sequence). V gave up 2 bases and J gave up 4 bases, with 12 bases separating them. The CDR3 has 15 residues. CDR3 residues: CASSLMAGKGNTIYF. The CDR3 DNA is TGTGCCAGCAGCTTAATGGCGGGAAAGGGAAACACCATATATTTT.

V and J are TRBV2 and TRBJ1-5; 8 nucleotides agree with TRBD1. With 6 bases clipped from V and 8 bases from J, the junction kept 9 bases outside the gene matches. The CDR3 has 14 amino acids. Germline V gene data show CDR1 as SNHLY and CDR2 as FYNNEI. The CDR3 region is CASSPDRGGEPQHF. In nucleotides, the CDR3 is TGTGCCAGCAGCCCAGACAGGGGAGGGGAGCCCCAGCATTTT.

This rearrangement joins TRBV10-3 to TRBJ2-7; no reliable D call. Trimming left V 0 bases short and J 2 bases short, with 8 bases between. The CDR3 is made up of 14 amino acids. The germline CDR1 and CDR2 sequences are ENHRY and SYGVKD. CDR3 coding DNA: TGTGCCATCAGTGAGTCGATTGGAACCTACGAGCAGTACTTC. Its translation is CAISESIGTYEQYF.

This clone was seen a single time. The chain has TRBV10-3 and TRBJ2-7; 8 bases are shared with TRBD2. The junction had 4 bases not matched to a gene; V was cut back by 0 bases and J by 3 bases. There are 15 residues in the CDR3. CDR1 is ENHRY and CDR2 is SYGVKD in the germline V gene. The CDR3 nucleotides are TGTGCCATCAGTGAGTCAGCGGGAGTAGACTACGAGCAGTACTTC. This codes for CAISESAGVDYEQYF.

This clone was counted only a few times. The V and J genes are TRBV7-9 and TRBJ2-7; possibly TRBD1 for D (5 bases). Germline V lookup: CDR1 SEHNR, CDR2 FQNEAQ (reference sequence). Deletions cut 5 bases from V and 3 bases from J, with 11 bases between. The CDR3 totals 13 residues. The CDR3 protein is CASSPPGNYEQYF. The CDR3 nucleotides are TGTGCCAGCAGCCCCCCAGGGAACTACGAGCAGTACTTC.

V gene TRBV11-3 combines with J gene TRBJ1-1, with 11 nucleotides matching TRBD1. The length of the CDR3 is 15 residues. Trimming removed 5 bases from V and 4 bases from J; junction bases left unmatched: 6. Germline V gene sequence: CDR1 SGHNT, CDR2 YENEEA. The CDR3 loop reads CASSATGTGGTEAFF. The CDR3 DNA sequence: TGTGCCAGCAGCGCAACCGGGACAGGGGGCACTGAAGCTTTCTTT. The variable domain in full, with the rest retrieved from reference TRBV11-3 and TRBJ1-1, is EAGVVQSPRYKIIEKKQPVAFWCNPISGHNTLYWYLQNLGQGPELLIRYENEEAVDDSQLPKDRFSAERLKGVDSTLKIQPAELGDSAVYLCASSATGTGGTEAFFGQGTRLTVV.

This rearrangement joins TRBV28 to TRBJ2-2; D gene ambiguous. The V end was cut by 6 bases, the J end by 2 bases, with 4 bases between. The CDR3 has 12 residues. The germline V gene encodes CDR1 MDHEN and CDR2 SYDVKM. In nucleotides, the CDR3 is TGTGCCAGCAGGGTTAACACCGGGGAGCTGTTTTTT. It translates to CASRVNTGELFF.

The chain carries TRBV28 and TRBJ2-3; TRBD1 matches 9 bases. This CDR3 spans 15 amino acids. After removal of 5 bases from V and 6 bases from J, the junction contained 9 bases not matched to a gene. Per germline, CDR1 MDHEN and CDR2 SYDVKM. The CDR3 protein is CASSLIQGAEDTQYF. In DNA, the CDR3 is TGTGCCAGCAGTCTTATACAGGGGGCTGAGGATACGCAGTATTTT.

V usage is TRBV7-9 and J usage is TRBJ2-2, with D tentatively TRBD2 (5 bases). Germline CDR1 and CDR2: SEHNR and FQNEAQ (reference sequence). CDR3 length equals 13 residues. Trimming stripped 5 bases from V and 6 bases from J, with 10 bases between. CDR3 DNA: TGTGCCAGCAGCAACCAGGACTCCGGGGAGCTGTTTTTT. Translation: CASSNQDSGELFF. Together with reference TRBV7-9 and TRBJ2-2, the CDR3 gives the full variable domain: DTGVSQNPRHKITKRGQNVTFRCDPISEHNRLYWYRQTLGQGPEFLTYFQNEAQLEKSRLLSDRFSAERPKGSFSTLEIQRTEQGDSAMYLCASSNQDSGELFFGEGSRLTVL.

This clone was counted a single time. The V gene is TRBV6-1, the J gene TRBJ1-5, with 9 bases fitting TRBD1. The ends lost 1 base at V and 6 bases at J; junction bases unmatched: 10. The CDR3 contains 17 residues. The germline gives CDR1 MNHNS, CDR2 SASEGT. CDR3: CASSEDRGLFLAQPQHF. DNA for the CDR3: TGTGCCAGCAGTGAAGACAGGGGGCTGTTTTTGGCTCAGCCCCAGCATTTT.

The table lists this clone with a count of one. The rearrangement uses TRBV29-1 and TRBJ2-5; 11 bases line up with TRBD2. J gave up 4 bases and V 6 bases, and 7 bases lay outside the gene matches. Germline CDR1 reads SQVTM; CDR2 reads ANQGSEA. This CDR3 has 14 amino acids. CDR3 bases: TGCAGCGTGTTACTAGCGGGAGCGCCAGAGACCCAGTACTTC. Its protein is CSVLLAGAPETQYF.

This chain joins TRBV27 and TRBJ2-7; 12 bases are a match to TRBD2. This CDR3 has 15 amino acids. After removal of 8 bases from V and 0 bases from J, the junction contained 5 bases not matched to a gene. Germline assignment: CDR1 MNHEY and CDR2 SMNVEV (reference sequence). DNA for the CDR3: TGTGCCAGCTGGGGACTAGCGGGTGGCTCCTACGAGCAGTACTTC. It codes for CASWGLAGGSYEQYF.

CDR3 DNA sequence: TGCGCCAGCAGCCCGCAATGGACCTCCTTAACAGGTGTGCGGGGTTACAATGAGCAGTTCTTC. It encodes CASSPQWTSLTGVRGYNEQFF. The chain employs TRBV4-1 and TRBJ2-1, with D tentatively TRBD2 (6 bases). CDR1 is MGHRA and CDR2 is YSYEKL in the germline V gene. CDR3 length: 21 amino acids. V was pared by 4 bases and J by 4 bases, with 32 bases between.

The chain combines TRBV11-2 with TRBJ1-1; TRBD1 matches 10 bases. CDR3 size: 14 residues. Germline CDR1 reads SGHAT; CDR2 reads FQNNGV. The trim removed 5 bases at V and 3 bases at J, leaving 3 bases unmatched. The CDR3 loop reads CASSEDRGHTEAFF. CDR3 coding DNA: TGTGCCAGCAGCGAAGACAGGGGGCACACTGAAGCTTTCTTT.

This chain uses TRBV28 with TRBJ1-2, with D uncertain. The germline V gene encodes CDR1 MDHEN and CDR2 SYDVKM. V lost 7 bases to trimming and J lost 4 bases, with 7 bases between them. The CDR3 spans 11 residues. The CDR3 DNA sequence: TGTGCCAGCAAATCCCCCTATGGCTACACCTTC. This encodes CASKSPYGYTF.

The rearrangement joins TRBV28 to TRBJ2-3; 9 bases are a match to TRBD2. The CDR3 spans 14 residues. The germline gives CDR1 MDHEN, CDR2 SYDVKM. V gave up 6 bases and J gave up 11 bases; unmatched junction bases: 12. The CDR3 sequence: CASSPGTSPTLQYF. CDR3 nucleotides: TGTGCCAGCAGCCCCGGGACTAGCCCAACATTGCAGTATTTT. The full variable domain, in which reference TRBV28 and TRBJ2-3 provide the parts outside the CDR3, is DVKVTQSSRYLVKRTGEKVFLECVQDMDHENMFWYRQDPGLGLRLIYFSYDVKMKEKGDIPEGYSVSREKKERFSLILESASTNQTSMYLCASSPGTSPTLQYFGPGTRLTVL.

The chain combines TRBV28 with TRBJ2-1; no firm D call. Germline-derived CDR1 and CDR2 are MDHEN and SYDVKM. V was pared by 8 bases and J by 9 bases, with 2 bases between. The CDR3 contains 8 residues. CDR3 coding DNA: TGTGCCAGCTTTGAGCAGTTCTTC. Amino acids: CASFEQFF.

The chain employs TRBV7-3 and TRBJ2-7, with D maybe TRBD1 (6 bases). The germline V gene encodes CDR1 SGHTA and CDR2 FQGTGA. V was trimmed by 4 bases and J by 0 bases, leaving 7 bases between them. The CDR3 is 13 amino acids. In DNA form, the CDR3 reads TGTGCCAGCAGCTCGGACAGCTCCTACGAGCAGTACTTC. Translating gives CASSSDSSYEQYF.

The chain recombines TRBV5-4 with TRBJ1-1, with D tentatively TRBD1 (5 bases). CDR3 size: 14 residues. V dropped 1 base and J dropped 4 bases, with 11 bases sitting between them. Germline V gene data show CDR1 as SGHNT and CDR2 as YYREEE (reference sequence). CDR3 in amino acids: CASSLRGEATEAFF. DNA for the CDR3: TGTGCCAGCAGCTTGAGAGGGGAGGCCACTGAAGCTTTCTTT.

This chain links TRBV28 with TRBJ1-4; the D is unclear. V dropped 3 bases and J dropped 8 bases, with 19 bases sitting between them. This CDR3 contains 16 residues. Germline CDR1 is MDHEN and CDR2 is SYDVKM. The CDR3 loop is CASSFSFLEEEEKLFF. The CDR3 DNA is TGTGCCAGCAGTTTTTCGTTTTTAGAGGAGGAGGAAAAACTGTTTTTT.

This clone occurred once. The chain uses TRBV4-1 and TRBJ1-1; D call uncertain. The germline V gene has CDR1 MGHRA and CDR2 YSYEKL. Trimming removed 7 bases at V and 3 bases at J, with 12 bases between. The CDR3 spans 13 residues. CDR3 DNA: TGCGCCAGCATTTCTCAGGAGGACACTGAAGCTTTCTTT. Translating it yields CASISQEDTEAFF.

The J gene is TRBJ1-5, the V gene TRBV5-1, with unresolved D. The germline gives CDR1 SGHRS, CDR2 YFSETQ. The CDR3 covers 12 residues. Between the trimmed V and J ends, which lost 6 bases and 1 base, there was a span of 5 bases. CDR3 bases: TGCGCCAGCACGGGGAGCAATCAGCCCCAGCATTTT. Translated: CASTGSNQPQHF.

This chain connects TRBV5-1 to TRBJ1-2; D uncertain. Germline V gene sequence: CDR1 SGHRS, CDR2 YFSETQ. CDR3 length: 12 amino acids. V was trimmed by 5 bases and J by 4 bases, leaving 9 bases between them. The CDR3 here is CASSQDGYGYTF. CDR3 nucleotides: TGCGCCAGCAGTCAGGACGGCTATGGCTACACCTTC.